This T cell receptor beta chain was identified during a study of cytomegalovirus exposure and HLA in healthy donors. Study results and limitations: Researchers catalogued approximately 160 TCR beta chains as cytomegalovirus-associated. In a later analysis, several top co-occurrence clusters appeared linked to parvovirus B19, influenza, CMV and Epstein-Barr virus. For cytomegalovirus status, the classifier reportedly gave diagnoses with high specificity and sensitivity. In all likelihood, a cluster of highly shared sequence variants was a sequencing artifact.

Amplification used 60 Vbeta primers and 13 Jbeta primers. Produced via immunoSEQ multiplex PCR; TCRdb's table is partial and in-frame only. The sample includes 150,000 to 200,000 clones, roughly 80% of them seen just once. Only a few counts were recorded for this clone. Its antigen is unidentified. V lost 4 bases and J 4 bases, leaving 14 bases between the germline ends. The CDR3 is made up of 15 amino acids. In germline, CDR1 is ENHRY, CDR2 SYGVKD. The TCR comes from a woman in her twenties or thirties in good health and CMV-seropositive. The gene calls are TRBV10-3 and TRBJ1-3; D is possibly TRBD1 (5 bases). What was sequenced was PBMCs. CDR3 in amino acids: CAISGGRASGNTIYF. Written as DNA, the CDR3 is TGTGCCATCAGTGGAGGCAGGGCGTCAGGAAACACCATATATTTT.